The entry that follows covers one TCR beta chain sequence. Clones were sequenced by immunoSEQ multiplex PCR, and TCRdb holds only the in-frame ones, with some missing. The data show some 6,600 clones, approximately 28% seen once. The sample belongs to a study of graft-versus-host responses after intestinal transplantation. Whole-study context: For two to three years after anti-thymocyte globulin induction, all recipients took tacrolimus and steroids. General study points: The recipient marrow held GvH clones, and some of them showed up first in ileum or blood.

Trimming shortened V by 9 bases and J by 1 base, and 9 bases separated the two germline ends. In germline, CDR1 is MNHEY, CDR2 SVGAGI. The CDR3 has 12 amino acids. CD3+CD4+ and CD3+CD8+ responders that were proliferating and CFSE-low were sorted post-reaction. The specimen comprised alloreactive CD4+ T cells from a mixed lymphocyte reaction culture, sampled before transplantation. The subset: CFSE-low proliferating T cells sorted from approximately six-day pre-transplant mixed lymphocyte reaction (GvH or HvG direction). The clonotype comes from a human patient who was an organ donor for intestinal transplantation. The rearrangement links TRBV6-5 to TRBJ1-1, with D possibly TRBD1 on 6 matching bases. The CDR3 region is CASLQGNTEAFF. Written as DNA, the CDR3 is TGTGCCAGTTTACAGGGGAACACTGAAGCTTTCTTT.